This TCR beta chain was obtained from a study of OX40 agonist ivuxolimab in advanced cancers. Study details: Age averaged 60 years (range roughly 20 to 90), and 82.7% were male.

Blood got drawn at baseline, again on cycle 4 day 1, and then on cycle 7 day 1. Only a few counts were recorded for this clone. Its specificity is unknown. The study's findings and limits: At doses 0.1 to 3.0 mg/kg, CD4+ and CD8+ clones expanded.

The method was immunoSEQ multiplex PCR; TCRdb's version includes in-frame clones alone and lacks a portion of them. Here the sample spans 53,000 or so clones, 85% being singletons. Germline V lookup: CDR1 SGHRS, CDR2 YFSETQ. Trimming shortened V by 0 bases and J by 5 bases, and 5 bases separated the two germline ends. This CDR3 region has 12 residues. The chain carries TRBV5-1 and TRBJ1-1, with D unresolved. The specimen was CD4+ or CD8+ T cells sorted from blood, collected in a trial of the OX40 agonist ivuxolimab. This clonotype originated in an adult with an advanced solid tumor such as melanoma, head and neck, liver or kidney cancer. The CDR3 sequence: CASSLVGTEAFF. CDR3 nucleotides: TGCGCCAGCAGCTTGGTTGGGACTGAAGCTTTCTTT.